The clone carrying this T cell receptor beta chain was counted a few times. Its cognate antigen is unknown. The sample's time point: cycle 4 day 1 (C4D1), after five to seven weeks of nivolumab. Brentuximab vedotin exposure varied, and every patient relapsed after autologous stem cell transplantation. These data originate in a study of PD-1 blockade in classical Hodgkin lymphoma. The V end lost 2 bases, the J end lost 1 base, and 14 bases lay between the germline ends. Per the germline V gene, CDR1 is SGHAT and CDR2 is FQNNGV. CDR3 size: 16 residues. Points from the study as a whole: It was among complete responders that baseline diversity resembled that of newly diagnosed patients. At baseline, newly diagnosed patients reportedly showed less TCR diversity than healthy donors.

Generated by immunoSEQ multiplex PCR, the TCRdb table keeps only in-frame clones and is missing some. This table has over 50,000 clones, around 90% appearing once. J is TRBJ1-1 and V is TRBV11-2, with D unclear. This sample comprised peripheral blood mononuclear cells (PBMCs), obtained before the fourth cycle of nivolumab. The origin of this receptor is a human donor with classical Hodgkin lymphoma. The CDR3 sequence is CASSLRFGWKNTEAFF. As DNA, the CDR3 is TGTGCCAGCAGCTTAAGATTCGGTTGGAAGAACACTGAAGCTTTCTTT.